The 16 T cell receptor beta chains in this list originate from one sample, sequenced in a study of blood T cells in healthy people across ages. The authors ran a second PCR of roughly 6 to 12 cycles using a sample-barcoded 5' primer and a J-beta primer mix. A single record per CDR3 protein comes from TCRdb applying MiXCR to the 5' RACE reads. The repertoire has around 940,000 distinct CDR3 sequences, just over 50% of them found once; the top ten carry roughly a fifth. The specimen was blood. These receptors were obtained from a woman between 55 and 75 years old in good health.

A note on this clonotype: Germline is not matched at one junction end, which may reflect a read error. This chain links TRBV10-3 with TRBJ2-1; D not certain. Germline CDR1 ENHRY, CDR2 SYGVKD. CDR3 length: 15 amino acids. In nucleotides, the CDR3 is TGTGTCATCAGTGAGTCGTCGATAGCCTACAATGAGCAGTTCTTC. This sequence encodes CVISESSIAYNEQFF.

The chain employs TRBV4-1 and TRBJ2-1; D gene uncertain. From germline, CDR1 is MGHRA and CDR2 YSYEKL. Between the trimmed V and J ends, which lost 0 bases and 10 bases, there was a span of 7 bases. The CDR3 sequence is 12 residues long. CDR3 region: CASSQDRVEQFF. CDR3 nucleotides: TGCGCCAGCAGCCAAGACCGGGTAGAGCAGTTCTTC.

The chain uses TRBV6-5 and TRBJ1-4, with 7 bases fitting TRBD1. V dropped 6 bases and J dropped 7; count of bases not matched to a gene: 8. From germline, CDR1 is MNHEY and CDR2 SVGAGI. The CDR3 covers 14 residues. CDR3 in DNA: TGTGCCAGCAGATTCGACAGGGTGACTGAAAAACTGTTTTTT. As protein: CASRFDRVTEKLFF.

V gene TRBV20-1 combines with J gene TRBJ2-3, with TRBD2 matching over 8 bases. Germline CDR1 is DFQATT and CDR2 is SNEGSKA (reference sequence). Trimming removed 6 bases from V and 5 bases from J; junction bases left unmatched: 10. CDR3 length equals 14 residues. DNA for the CDR3: TGCAGTGCAGGCGGGAGGCTCGAAGTAGATACGCAGTATTTT. Its translation is CSAGGRLEVDTQYF.

This clonotype has just a few counts. The rearrangement links TRBV6-2 or TRBV6-3 to TRBJ1-6; D is undetermined. The CDR3 length is 13 residues. CDR1 and CDR2 from the germline V gene are MNHEY and SVGEGT. Between the trimmed V and J ends, which lost 0 bases and 10 bases, there was a span of 7 bases. CDR3 in amino acids: CASSYSAASPLHF. The CDR3 DNA reads TGTGCCAGCAGTTACTCGGCAGCCTCACCCCTCCACTTT.

In this sample, this clonotype turned up a few times. The V gene is TRBV12-3 or TRBV12-4, the J gene TRBJ2-7; maybe TRBD1 (5 bases). The V end was cut by 5 bases, the J end by 4 bases, with 12 bases between. This CDR3 comprises 13 residues. The CDR3 region is CASSGLRGYEQYF. Here the CDR3 DNA reads TGTGCCAGCAGTGGCCTAAGGGGTTACGAGCAGTACTTC.

This clonotype was observed a handful of times. V usage is TRBV2 and J usage is TRBJ1-6; 7 nucleotides match TRBD1. This CDR3 has 15 amino acids. The ends lost 8 bases at V and 7 bases at J; junction bases unmatched: 11. Germline V gene lookup returns CDR1 SNHLY and CDR2 FYNNEI. The CDR3 spells CASGRAGDRNSPLHF. The CDR3 DNA follows: TGTGCCAGCGGCAGAGCGGGGGACAGAAATTCACCCCTCCACTTT.

The V gene is TRBV6-6, the J gene TRBJ2-7, with D possibly matching TRBD1 (6 bases). The CDR3 length is 14 residues. V lost 6 bases and J 2 bases, leaving 14 bases between the germline ends. CDR1 MNHNY and CDR2 SVGAGI come from the germline V gene (reference sequence). The CDR3 bases are TGTGCCAGCAGGAGACAGGACATAGCCTACGAGCAGTACTTC. This codes for CASRRQDIAYEQYF.

The chain joins TRBV27 to TRBJ1-4; 7 bases match TRBD1. This CDR3 is built from 17 residues. Germline trimming cut 8 bases from V and 3 bases from J; bases unmatched to any gene: 15. Germline values: CDR1 MNHEY, CDR2 SMNVEV (reference sequence). CDR3 sequence reads: CASGPLGRTGSNEKLFF. The CDR3 region has the DNA TGTGCCAGCGGACCACTCGGACGGACAGGCTCTAATGAAAAACTGTTTTTT. Drawing the rest from reference TRBV27 and TRBJ1-4, the complete variable domain is EAQVTQNPRYLITVTGKKLTVTCSQNMNHEYMSWYRQDPGLGLRQIYYSMNVEVTDKGDVPEGYKVSRKEKRNFPLILESPSPNQTSLYFCASGPLGRTGSNEKLFFGSGTQLSVL.

The rearrangement links TRBV12-3 or TRBV12-4 to TRBJ2-1, with D possibly matching TRBD1 (5 bases). V was clipped by 5 bases and J by 8 bases, with 13 bases between them. The CDR3 runs to 13 residues. DNA for the CDR3: TGTGCCAGCAGTCTTCAGGGTTACTATGAGCAGTTCTTC. Translation gives CASSLQGYYEQFF.

This clonotype was seen once. The chain is built from TRBV5-6 and TRBJ1-2, with 8 bases identical to TRBD1. This CDR3 spans 16 amino acids. The junction had 7 bases not matched to a gene; V was cut back by 0 bases and J by 3 bases. Germline V gives CDR1 SGHDT, CDR2 YYEEEE. The CDR3 spells CASSLASGGWDYGYTF. The CDR3 coding sequence is TGTGCCAGCAGCTTGGCGTCAGGGGGCTGGGACTATGGCTACACCTTC. The whole variable domain, filled in from reference TRBV5-6 and TRBJ1-2, reads DAGVTQSPTHLIKTRGQQVTLRCSPKSGHDTVSWYQQALGQGPQFIFQYYEEEERQRGNFPDRFSGHQFPNYSSELNVNALLLGDSALYLCASSLASGGWDYGYTFGSGTRLTVV.

V and J are TRBV28 and TRBJ1-5; no definite D call. The CDR3 has 12 residues. The germline gives CDR1 MDHEN, CDR2 SYDVKM. V lost 6 bases and J 0 bases, leaving 3 bases between the germline ends. CDR3 loop: CASRFSNQPQHF. The CDR3 DNA is TGTGCCAGCAGATTTAGCAATCAGCCCCAGCATTTT.

The chain links TRBV3-1 to TRBJ1-2, with D possibly TRBD1 on 6 matching bases. The CDR3 loop spans 12 amino acids. The germline CDR1 and CDR2 sequences are LGHDT and YNNKEL (reference sequence). V lost 4 bases and J lost 4, with 7 bases in between. CDR3 coding DNA: TGTGCCAGCAGCCCAGGGGCCTATGGCTACACCTTC. It is translated as CASSPGAYGYTF.

The rearrangement joins TRBV6-5 to TRBJ1-1; D is unclear. The V gene's germline CDR1 is MNHEY and CDR2 SVGAGI. Trimming stripped 2 bases from V and 8 bases from J, with 15 bases between. The CDR3 is 14 amino acids. CDR3 sequence reads: CASSYGIASREAFF. In DNA form, the CDR3 reads TGTGCCAGCAGTTACGGTATAGCTAGCCGCGAAGCTTTCTTT.

The gene calls are TRBV6-2 or TRBV6-3 and TRBJ1-2; 8 bases agree with TRBD1. Per germline, CDR1 MNHEY and CDR2 SVGEGT. Germline trimming cut 2 bases from V and 7 bases from J; bases unmatched to any gene: 9. This CDR3 is built from 15 residues. CDR3 region: CASSYASQGARGYTF. Here the CDR3 DNA reads TGTGCCAGCAGTTACGCGTCCCAGGGGGCGCGTGGCTACACCTTC.

This clonotype has a single count. The chain uses TRBV27 and TRBJ2-1; TRBD1 matches at 8 bases. In germline, CDR1 is MNHEY, CDR2 SMNVEV (reference sequence). The CDR3 has 15 residues. The J segment lost 7 bases and the V segment lost 5 bases, leaving 10 bases of the junction unmatched. CDR3 sequence reads: CASSPPDREKNEQFF. The CDR3 bases are TGTGCCAGCAGTCCCCCGGACAGGGAAAAGAATGAGCAGTTCTTC.